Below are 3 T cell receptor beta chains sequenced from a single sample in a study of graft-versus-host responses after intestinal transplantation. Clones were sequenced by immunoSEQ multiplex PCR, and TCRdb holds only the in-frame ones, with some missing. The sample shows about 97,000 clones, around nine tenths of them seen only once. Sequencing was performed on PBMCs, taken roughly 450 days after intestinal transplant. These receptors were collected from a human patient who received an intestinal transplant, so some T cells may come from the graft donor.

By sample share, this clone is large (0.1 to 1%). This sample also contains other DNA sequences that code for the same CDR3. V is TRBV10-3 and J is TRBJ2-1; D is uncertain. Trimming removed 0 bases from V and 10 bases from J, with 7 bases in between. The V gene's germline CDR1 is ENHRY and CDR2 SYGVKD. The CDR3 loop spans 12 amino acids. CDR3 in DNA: TGTGCCATCAGTGAGTCGACTCCGGAGCAGTTCTTC. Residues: CAISESTPEQFF.

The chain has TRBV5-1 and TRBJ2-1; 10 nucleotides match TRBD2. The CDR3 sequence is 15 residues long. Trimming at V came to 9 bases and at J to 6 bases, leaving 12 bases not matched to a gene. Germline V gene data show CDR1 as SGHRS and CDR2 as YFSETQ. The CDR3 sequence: CATARSGGASNEQFF. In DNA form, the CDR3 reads TGCGCCACCGCACGAAGCGGGGGGGCCTCCAATGAGCAGTTCTTC. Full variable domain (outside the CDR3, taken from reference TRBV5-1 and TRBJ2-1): KAGVTQTPRYLIKTRGQQVTLSCSPISGHRSVSWYQQTPGQGLQFLFEYFSETQRNKGNFPGRFSGRQFSNSRSEMNVSTLELGDSALYLCATARSGGASNEQFFGPGTRLTVL.

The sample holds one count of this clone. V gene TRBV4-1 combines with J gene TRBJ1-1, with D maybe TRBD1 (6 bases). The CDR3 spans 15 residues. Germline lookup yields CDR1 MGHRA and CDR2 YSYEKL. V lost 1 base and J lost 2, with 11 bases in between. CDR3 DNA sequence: TGCGCCAGCAGCCAAGGTCTAGGGGGTAACACTGAAGCTTTCTTT. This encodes CASSQGLGGNTEAFF.